The 30 T cell receptor beta chains below were found in one sample sequenced in a study of CD8+CD57+ T cells in acquired aplastic anemia. It was genomic DNA that served as the template for profiling TCR beta VDJ and CDR3. TCRdb ran MiXCR on the reads and lists one entry per CDR3 protein. This table holds some 210,000 distinct CDR3 sequences, 60% to 65% found once. The sequencing input was sorted CD4+, CD8+, or CD8+CD57+ T cells (not recorded which) from PBMCs. These receptors were collected from a human donor in good health.

This clonotype has ten or more counts. This chain links TRBV20-1 with TRBJ2-3; 7 nucleotides agree with TRBD1. Germline lookup yields CDR1 DFQATT and CDR2 SNEGSKA (reference sequence). The CDR3 covers 14 residues. With 4 bases clipped from V and 7 bases from J, the junction kept 11 bases outside the gene matches. The CDR3 is CSAKGARRANTQYF. Here the CDR3 DNA reads TGCAGTGCTAAGGGGGCGCGTCGCGCGAATACGCAGTATTTT.

This clonotype came up many times. The chain couples TRBV4-1 to TRBJ2-7; D is perhaps TRBD2 (7 bases). V gave up 2 bases and J gave up 2 bases, with 16 bases separating them. Germline values: CDR1 MGHRA, CDR2 YSYEKL. The CDR3 length is 16 residues. CDR3 bases: TGCGCCAGCAGCCAAAGGGGGGGAGGAAACACCTACGAGCAGTACTTC. Residues: CASSQRGGGNTYEQYF.

The chain combines TRBV7-9 with TRBJ2-2, with D possibly matching TRBD2 (5 bases). The V gene lost 2 bases and the J gene lost 1 base, with 17 bases spanning the gap. The CDR3 loop spans 18 amino acids. Germline V gene data show CDR1 as SEHNR and CDR2 as FQNEAQ (reference sequence). CDR3 nucleotides: TGTGCCAGCAGCTTAACGGTCAACGGACTCCTGAACACCGGGGAGCTGTTTTTT. It encodes CASSLTVNGLLNTGELFF.

The gene calls are TRBV19 and TRBJ2-7, with TRBD1 identical over 8 bases. The CDR3 spans 13 residues. Germline values: CDR1 LNHDA, CDR2 SQIVND (reference sequence). The V and J ends lost 5 bases and 7 bases, in that order; junction bases with no gene match: 7. Here the CDR3 DNA reads TGTGCCAGTAGTGGGACAGGCTTTTGGGAGCAGTACTTC. It codes for CASSGTGFWEQYF.

A few counts support this clonotype. This rearrangement joins TRBV20-1 to TRBJ1-6; 10 nucleotides match TRBD1. Germline V gene lookup returns CDR1 DFQATT and CDR2 SNEGSKA (reference sequence). J lost 0 bases, V lost 5 bases, and 4 bases had no gene match. This CDR3 has 16 residues. The CDR3, as DNA: TGCAGTGCTGGTCGGACAGGGGGCTCCTATAATTCACCCCTCCACTTT. It codes for CSAGRTGGSYNSPLHF.

The chain links TRBV20-1 to TRBJ2-7; 9 bases fit TRBD1. The V and J ends lost 1 base and 2 bases, in that order; junction bases with no gene match: 3. This CDR3 contains 14 residues. Germline V gene lookup returns CDR1 DFQATT and CDR2 SNEGSKA (reference sequence). CDR3 residues: CSARGGQGTYEQYF. The DNA of the CDR3 is TGCAGTGCTAGAGGGGGACAGGGTACCTACGAGCAGTACTTC.

The chain joins TRBV6-1 to TRBJ2-5, with D unresolved. This CDR3 is built from 12 residues. From germline, CDR1 is MNHNS and CDR2 SASEGT. V lost 1 base and J lost 6, with 6 bases in between. CDR3 DNA sequence: TGTGCCAGCAGTGAAGGGGTGAAGACCCAGTACTTC. Protein product: CASSEGVKTQYF.

This clonotype was seen a few times. The chain combines TRBV6-1 with TRBJ2-7; TRBD2 agrees at 7 bases. CDR1 and CDR2 from the germline V gene are MNHNS and SASEGT. The V and J ends lost 2 bases and 3 bases, in that order; junction bases with no gene match: 7. The length of the CDR3 is 15 residues. CDR3 in amino acids: CASSEQAGAGYEQYF. In DNA form, the CDR3 reads TGTGCCAGCAGTGAACAGGCGGGAGCGGGCTACGAGCAGTACTTC.

Concerning this clonotype itself: The CDR3 does not close with the conserved phenylalanine or tryptophan, likely indicating a read error. The chain couples TRBV29-1 to TRBJ2-5; D gene unclear. Trimming removed 8 bases from V and 1 base from J, with 14 bases in between. The CDR3 length is 13 residues. Germline-derived CDR1 and CDR2 are SQVTM and ANQGSEA. CDR3 bases: TGCAGCTCGTCGGGCCTATCCCAAGAGACCCAGTACTCC. Its protein product is CSSSGLSQETQYS.

This clonotype was seen many times. V usage is TRBV7-8 and J usage is TRBJ2-7; 7 bases align to TRBD1. V dropped 4 bases and J dropped 3; count of bases not matched to a gene: 15. Germline lookup yields CDR1 SGHVS and CDR2 FQNEAQ. This CDR3 is built from 17 residues. The CDR3 here is CASSSLGTAQGLYEQYF. In nucleotides, the CDR3 is TGTGCCAGCAGCTCCCTCGGGACAGCCCAAGGACTCTACGAGCAGTACTTC.

The chain links TRBV12-3 or TRBV12-4 to TRBJ2-7; D possibly corresponds to TRBD2 (6 bases). Deletions cut 4 bases from V and 2 bases from J, with 12 bases between. CDR3 length equals 14 residues. Written as DNA, the CDR3 is TGTGCCAGCAGTTATGGGCGGGGCCCCTACGAGCAGTACTTC. It specifies CASSYGRGPYEQYF.

The V call is TRBV24-1, the J call TRBJ2-7, with a weak D call TRBD1 (6 bases). V shed 2 bases and J shed 3 bases, with 10 bases lying between them. CDR3 length: 14 residues. The germline V gene has CDR1 KGHDR and CDR2 SFDVKD. Here the CDR3 reads CATSDSDSHYEQYF. The CDR3 coding sequence is TGTGCCACCAGTGATTCGGACAGTCACTACGAGCAGTACTTC.

The J gene is TRBJ1-2, the V gene TRBV7-9; D gene unclear. CDR1 and CDR2 (germline): SEHNR, FQNEAQ (reference sequence). CDR3 length equals 13 residues. Trimming took 3 bases from V and 4 from J, leaving 9 bases between them. The CDR3 spells CASSFFSSYGYTF. DNA of the CDR3: TGTGCCAGCAGCTTTTTTTCCTCCTATGGCTACACCTTC.

This clonotype came up many times. This rearrangement joins TRBV29-1 to TRBJ2-2; TRBD2 agrees at 8 bases. The CDR3 has 14 residues. From germline, CDR1 is SQVTM and CDR2 ANQGSEA. With V trimmed by 4 bases and J by 4 bases, 5 bases remained unmatched. The CDR3 coding sequence is TGCAGCGTTGTGGGACTAGGGGGCACCGGGGAGCTGTTTTTT. As protein: CSVVGLGGTGELFF.

As to this clonotype: Just one base apart from a much larger clone, this may be a read error. The gene calls are TRBV4-2 and TRBJ1-2; 8 positions agree with TRBD1. CDR3 length: 17 amino acids. Losses at the gene ends were 1 base for V and 1 base for J; bases not matched to a gene: 8. The germline V gene encodes CDR1 LGHNA and CDR2 YNFKEQ. For the CDR3, the DNA is TGTGCCAGCAGCCAAGGATCTTCAGGGGGCTATAACTATGGCTACACCTTC. Its protein is CASSQGSSGGYNYGYTF.

This clonotype was recorded once. The gene calls are TRBV7-2 and TRBJ2-7; 16 nucleotides line up with TRBD2. Trimming removed 4 bases from V and 6 bases from J; junction bases left unmatched: 9. The CDR3 covers 17 residues. Germline values: CDR1 SGHTA, CDR2 FQGNSA. This CDR3 is CASSSGTSGRASFEQYF. The CDR3 nucleotides are TGTGCCAGCAGCTCAGGGACTAGCGGGAGGGCCTCTTTCGAGCAGTACTTC. The full variable domain, with the rest looked up from reference TRBV7-2 and TRBJ2-7, is GAGVSQSPSNKVTEKGKDVELRCDPISGHTALYWYRQSLGQGLEFLIYFQGNSAPDKSGLPSDRFSAERTGGSVSTLTIQRTQQEDSAVYLCASSSGTSGRASFEQYFGPGTRLTVT.

This clonotype was observed many times. The chain recombines TRBV27 with TRBJ2-7; D remains unclear. Germline V gene lookup returns CDR1 MNHEY and CDR2 SMNVEV (reference sequence). Trimming took 2 bases from V and 6 from J, leaving 14 bases between them. CDR3 size: 14 residues. The CDR3 DNA follows: TGTGCCAGCAGTTTAGTCGGTAGGGCGGCCGAGCAGTACTTC. Amino acid sequence: CASSLVGRAAEQYF.

This clonotype showed up many times. The chain has TRBV4-1 and TRBJ1-6; D is unresolved. V gave up 3 bases and J gave up 7 bases, with 16 bases separating them. From germline, CDR1 is MGHRA and CDR2 YSYEKL. The CDR3 has 16 amino acids. The CDR3 protein is CASSHMRQAENSPLHF. CDR3 coding DNA: TGCGCCAGCAGCCATATGCGGCAGGCCGAAAATTCACCCCTCCACTTT.

The sample holds many counts of this clonotype. This chain links TRBV7-2 with TRBJ2-1, with 7 bases fitting TRBD1. The CDR3 length is 14 residues. Germline CDR1 reads SGHTA; CDR2 reads FQGNSA. Germline trimming cut 9 bases from V and 6 bases from J; bases unmatched to any gene: 11. The CDR3 DNA is TGTGCCAGTCACGAAAGGGACAGTGGCAATGAGCAGTTCTTC. It yields the protein CASHERDSGNEQFF.

The rearrangement joins TRBV6-6 to TRBJ2-7; D is unresolved. The V and J ends lost 6 bases and 1 base respectively, with 10 bases between them. Germline CDR1 is MNHNY and CDR2 is SVGAGI (reference sequence). CDR3 size: 13 residues. For the CDR3, the DNA is TGTGCCAGCAGAGTTGGGCCGTCCTACGAGCAGTACTTC. Translated, it gives CASRVGPSYEQYF.

On this clonotype: One junction end disagrees with the germline gene, perhaps due to a read error. V is TRBV19 and J is TRBJ1-3, with D tentatively TRBD1 (5 bases). Germline CDR1 LNHDA, CDR2 SQIVND (reference sequence). This CDR3 has 13 residues. The CDR3 nucleotides are TGTGCCAGCGGGACTAGCCCTGGAAGCACCATATATTTT. Residues: CASGTSPGSTIYF.

The chain carries TRBV7-7 and TRBJ2-1, with D possibly being TRBD2 (6 bases). The CDR3 contains 14 residues. Germline lookup yields CDR1 SSHAT and CDR2 FNYEAQ (reference sequence). V was shortened by 3 bases and J by 0 bases, with 6 bases between the two germline ends. CDR3 sequence: CASSLRDSYNEQFF. The CDR3, as DNA: TGTGCCAGCAGCTTGCGGGACTCCTACAATGAGCAGTTCTTC.

About this clonotype itself: As the CDR3 is not closed by the conserved phenylalanine or tryptophan, this likely results from a read error. Because the CDR3's place on the DNA is in doubt, the DNA is left out and the CDR3 is given as listed by TCRdb. The chain is built from TRBV20-1 and TRBJ2-7; TRBD2, as called in the table, went unchecked against the DNA. The germline CDR1 and CDR2 sequences are DFQATT and SNEGSKA (reference sequence). From its first to its last residue, the CDR3 has 13 amino acids. The CDR3 reads CSARDNGGIRLAG.

This clonotype is termed medium-sized. The rearrangement links TRBV7-9 to TRBJ1-1; no clear D gene. The CDR3 is 13 amino acids. Trimming removed 1 base at V and 6 bases at J, with 9 bases between. Germline CDR1 is SEHNR and CDR2 is FQNEAQ (reference sequence). Written as DNA, the CDR3 is TGTGCCAGCAGCTTAGTAATCAGCGCTGAAGCTTTCTTT. Amino acid sequence: CASSLVISAEAFF.

The chain joins TRBV7-9 to TRBJ2-7; D not resolved. The CDR3 runs 15 residues. The germline gives CDR1 SEHNR, CDR2 FQNEAQ (reference sequence). Trimming cost V 3 bases and J 0 bases, with 12 bases left between them. CDR3 nucleotide sequence: TGTGCCAGCAGCTTGGGGTCAGGAGACTCCTACGAGCAGTACTTC. This gives the protein CASSLGSGDSYEQYF.

V gene TRBV7-9 combines with J gene TRBJ2-7, with a tentative D call TRBD1 (6 bases). Deletions cut 2 bases from V and 4 bases from J, with 15 bases between. From germline, CDR1 is SEHNR and CDR2 FQNEAQ (reference sequence). The CDR3 spans 15 residues. This CDR3 is CASSLTADSSYEQYF. CDR3 in DNA: TGTGCCAGCAGCTTAACCGCGGACAGTTCATACGAGCAGTACTTC.

V gene TRBV20-1 combines with J gene TRBJ2-7; TRBD1 matches 9 bases. V lost 6 bases, J lost 8 bases, and 8 bases stayed unmatched. This CDR3 contains 12 residues. Per the germline V gene, CDR1 is DFQATT and CDR2 is SNEGSKA (reference sequence). The CDR3 bases are TGCAGTGCCCCCGGGACAGGGTCTCAGCAGTACTTC. Its translation: CSAPGTGSQQYF.

V and J are TRBV7-2 and TRBJ2-7; 9 nucleotides agree with TRBD1. Losses at the gene ends were 2 bases for V and 5 bases for J; bases not matched to a gene: 10. The CDR3 consists of 16 residues. The germline V gene has CDR1 SGHTA and CDR2 FQGNSA. CDR3 sequence: CASSLSPGQGLNEQYF. CDR3 coding DNA: TGTGCCAGCAGCTTATCCCCGGGACAGGGCCTCAACGAGCAGTACTTC.

V usage is TRBV20-1 and J usage is TRBJ1-5; unclear D gene. The V and J ends lost 4 bases and 7 bases respectively, with 14 bases between them. Looked up from germline, CDR1 is DFQATT and CDR2 is SNEGSKA (reference sequence). There are 13 residues in the CDR3. CDR3: CSAISRLGQPQHF. The CDR3 DNA is TGCAGTGCTATCTCACGGCTCGGGCAGCCCCAGCATTTT.

This clonotype was observed at least ten times. The chain joins TRBV4-3 to TRBJ2-2, with 8 bases lining up with TRBD2. Germline assignment: CDR1 LGHNA and CDR2 YSLEER. CDR3 length equals 14 residues. The V segment lost 6 bases and the J segment 4 bases; nucleotides outside the gene matches: 4. The CDR3 nucleotides are TGCGCCAGCAGTGGGCGGGGGGTCACCGGGGAGCTGTTTTTT. This encodes CASSGRGVTGELFF.